What follows are 13 T cell receptor beta chains derived from one specimen sequenced in a study of T cell responses to AZD1222 COVID-19 vaccine. Method: immunoSEQ multiplex PCR; TCRdb's copy keeps in-frame clones and lacks some. The sample yields some 99,000 clones, around 90% seen once. The material sequenced was peripheral blood, taken on day 0 of MenACWY control vaccination. The origin of the receptors is an adult in good health.

This sequence joins TRBV18 and TRBJ2-3; 10 bases map to TRBD1. Germline lookup yields CDR1 KGHSH and CDR2 LQKENI. The CDR3 spans 16 residues. V lost 3 bases to trimming and J lost 4 bases; unmatched junction nucleotides: 7. In DNA form, the CDR3 reads TGTGCCAGCTCACCTTGGGGACAGGGGAGGCCAGATACGCAGTATTTT. It translates to CASSPWGQGRPDTQYF. Drawing the rest from reference TRBV18 and TRBJ2-3, the complete variable domain is NAGVMQNPRHLVRRRGQEARLRCSPMKGHSHVYWYRQLPEEGLKFMVYLQKENIIDESGMPKERFSAEFPKEGPSILRIQQVVRGDSAAYFCASSPWGQGRPDTQYFGPGTRLTVL.

V gene TRBV6-2 or TRBV6-3 combines with J gene TRBJ2-1, with D unclear. Germline values: CDR1 MNHEY, CDR2 SVGEGT. The CDR3 contains 13 residues. The V and J ends lost 2 bases and 10 bases respectively, with 12 bases between them. CDR3 sequence reads: CASSYPSLPEQFF. The CDR3 DNA follows: TGTGCCAGCAGTTACCCGTCCCTCCCGGAGCAGTTCTTC.

CDR3 coding DNA: TGTGCCAGTAGTATGGGGGCCACGAGCTCCTACAATGAGCAGTTCTTC. Protein product: CASSMGATSSYNEQFF. V and J are TRBV19 and TRBJ2-1, with D maybe TRBD1 (6 bases). V was shortened by 3 bases and J by 0 bases, with 12 bases between the two germline ends. The CDR3 is made up of 16 amino acids. CDR1 and CDR2 from the germline V gene are LNHDA and SQIVND (reference sequence).

The genes are TRBV10-3 and TRBJ2-7, with TRBD1 identical over 8 bases. The CDR3 is made up of 16 amino acids. The germline V gene has CDR1 ENHRY and CDR2 SYGVKD. V lost 0 bases to trimming and J lost 2 bases; unmatched junction nucleotides: 6. This CDR3 reads CAISESFGTGTYEQYF. DNA for the CDR3: TGTGCCATCAGTGAGTCGTTCGGGACAGGAACCTACGAGCAGTACTTC.

This chain joins TRBV19 and TRBJ1-5, with a possible D match to TRBD1 (5 bases). This CDR3 is built from 14 residues. Germline loops: CDR1 LNHDA, CDR2 SQIVND (reference sequence). The V gene lost 9 bases and the J gene lost 9 bases, with 21 bases spanning the gap. The CDR3, as DNA: TGTGCCAGCCGGTGGGGGACTAAATCGTCGCCCCAGCATTTT. Amino acid sequence: CASRWGTKSSPQHF.

This chain joins TRBV15 and TRBJ2-2, with a tentative D call TRBD1 (6 bases). The germline gives CDR1 LNHNV, CDR2 YYDKDF (reference sequence). The CDR3 spans 17 residues. The V end lost 2 bases, the J end lost 7 bases, and 20 bases lay between the germline ends. The CDR3 is CATSRSGRGITSGELFF. The CDR3 DNA is TGTGCCACCAGCAGATCCGGCAGGGGAATAACAAGCGGGGAGCTGTTTTTT.

V is TRBV6-2 or TRBV6-3 and J is TRBJ2-7; the D gene is possibly TRBD2 (5 bases). The CDR3 loop spans 15 amino acids. V lost 6 bases, J lost 2 bases, and 17 bases lay in between. Per the germline V gene, CDR1 is MNHEY and CDR2 is SVGEGT. Here the CDR3 reads CASSPRRYGTYEQYF. DNA of the CDR3: TGTGCCAGCAGCCCCAGAAGGTACGGGACCTACGAGCAGTACTTC.

The chain is built from TRBV27 and TRBJ1-2; D unresolved. The CDR3 is 13 amino acids. The V gene's germline CDR1 is MNHEY and CDR2 SMNVEV (reference sequence). V dropped 3 bases and J dropped 8 bases, with 13 bases sitting between them. The CDR3 protein is CASSLVGRSGYTF. CDR3 coding DNA: TGTGCCAGCAGTTTGGTAGGGAGGTCGGGCTACACCTTC.

This clone showed up just a few times. The chain is built from TRBV30 and TRBJ1-5, with D tentatively TRBD1 (5 bases). The CDR3 contains 17 residues. Germline-derived CDR1 and CDR2 are GTSNPN and SVGIG (reference sequence). Trimming removed 2 bases at V and 0 bases at J, with 17 bases between. CDR3 region: CAWSKGVRGGSNQPQHF. In DNA, the CDR3 is TGTGCCTGGAGTAAAGGGGTCCGTGGGGGTAGCAATCAGCCCCAGCATTTT.

V and J are TRBV18 and TRBJ2-7; D perhaps matches TRBD2 (6 bases). From germline, CDR1 is KGHSH and CDR2 LQKENI. V gave up 3 bases and J gave up 0 bases, with 12 bases separating them. The CDR3 is made up of 15 amino acids. The CDR3: CASSPSGLSSYEQYF. The CDR3 nucleotides read TGTGCCAGCTCACCCTCGGGACTGAGCTCCTACGAGCAGTACTTC.

J is TRBJ1-1 and V is TRBV11-1; no definite D call. Germline values: CDR1 SGHAT, CDR2 FQDESV (reference sequence). Trimming stripped 2 bases from V and 2 bases from J, with 6 bases between. CDR3 length equals 13 residues. The CDR3 sequence: CASSLLPNTEAFF. For the CDR3, the DNA is TGTGCCAGCAGCTTATTGCCCAACACTGAAGCTTTCTTT.

J is TRBJ1-2 and V is TRBV19, with 9 bases aligning to TRBD1. Germline loops: CDR1 LNHDA, CDR2 SQIVND (reference sequence). V trimming: 7 bases; J trimming: 4 bases; junction bases outside the gene matches: 7. The CDR3 has 14 residues. The CDR3 nucleotides read TGTGCCAGTACCCGGGACAGGGTCGCCTATGGCTACACCTTC. This codes for CASTRDRVAYGYTF.

CDR3 sequence reads: CASSTGRLANTGELFF. Here the CDR3 DNA reads TGTGCCAGCAGCACGGGACGGCTAGCGAACACCGGGGAGCTGTTTTTT. V is TRBV5-4 and J is TRBJ2-2; D tentatively fits TRBD1 or TRBD2 (5 bases each). Germline V gives CDR1 SGHNT, CDR2 YYREEE (reference sequence). CDR3 length: 16 residues. V was cut by 4 bases and J by 0 bases, with 13 bases left in between.